One TCR beta chain is described in this entry. This receptor's antigen is unknown. Base qualities are missing; no much larger clone stands one base away. This entry belongs to a study of blood T cell repertoires in COVID-19 (dated by TCRdb to about 2020). Study-wide context: Samples from collaborators originated in the United States, Italy and Spain and spanned both the acute and convalescent phases of COVID-19. Where HLA class I and class II types were available, the types were taken from metadata supplied by the sample provider, not from assay-based typing. Deeply sampled blood TCRbeta repertoires from subjects exposed to, actively infected with, or recovered from COVID-19 were included in the dataset. The repertoires were released in a freely available public database intended as a resource for research on the immune response to SARS-CoV-2. The samples were drawn from two sources: the first 160 participants of the ongoing ImmuneRACE study, and over 950 subjects contributed by 6 global collaborators. The material from the prospective study consisted of cDNA or gDNA derived from T cells, B-cell-depleted T cells, or PBMCs. A de-identified subject ID, COVID-19 status, age in years and sex were almost always included in the sample metadata. Broad study findings and their caveats: The quantity of clinical and demographic metadata differed by source and by participant and was supplied without curation.

Each collaborating institution followed its own protocols to collect whole blood in K2EDTA tubes. For TCRbeta analysis, collaborators shipped samples as frozen whole blood, isolated PBMCs, or DNA extracted from either of those sample types. The immunoSEQ Assay, a bias-controlled multiplex PCR, was used to amplify TCRbeta CDR3 regions from genomic DNA. The original pipeline was this. The number of nucleated cells in each sample was estimated from the amplification of reference gene primers within the assay. Sequence reads were collapsed and filtered to measure the absolute abundance of every unique TCRbeta CDR3 rearrangement. Productive Simpson clonality was computed per sample as the square root of Simpson's diversity index over productive rearrangements. TCRdb carries this immuneACCESS record with in-frame sequences only. Its versions omit some clonotypes, under half of them owing to an unresolved V gene in the studies checked, with the rest unexplained. The D gene and trimming were derived from the DNA, and the V and J assignments and clone size from that table. The table for this sample lists approximately 130,000 clones; around 85% of them were counted only once. Of the sample, roughly 4% falls within the top ten clones.

As encoded in the germline V gene (reference sequence), CDR1 is SGHNT while CDR2 is YYREEE. The CDR3 covers 17 residues, taking in both the cysteine and the phenylalanine. Only the CDR3 DNA stays, 51 bases, in frame from base 1. A distance of 19 bases separates the germline ends of V and J, which lose 4 bases and 3 bases respectively. The sequence links TRBV5-4 to TRBJ2-2; 7 matching bases give a weak D call of TRBD2. The sample was peripheral blood. This TCR came from a human donor in a cohort sampled during active COVID-19. The DNA is as follows: TGTGCCAGCAGCCGGACATCGGGGGGCATGGACACCGGGGAGCTGTTTTTT. Its translation reads: CASSRTSGGMDTGELFF.